These T cell receptor beta chains were read from a single sample in a study of cytomegalovirus exposure and HLA in healthy donors. Here immunoSEQ multiplex PCR was the method, and the copy in TCRdb shows in-frame clones only, minus some. Among over 100,000 clones listed, 89% were seen once. Sequenced input: PBMCs. The receptors were sampled from a woman aged 18-29 years in good health and CMV-seronegative. Both conserved end residues are trimmed from each CDR3. The order of the fields is V gene, D gene, CDR3 protein. D genes are given only for firm matches.

>TRBV6-1|NA
ASSDQGPLYNEQF
>TRBV5-1|TRBD2
ASSLRTSGEVTGANVLT
>TRBV7-6|TRBD1
ASTDRAGDTQY
>TRBV10-3|TRBD1
AISVGTGAGYT
>TRBV2|TRBD2
ASSDRWGGTGELF
>TRBV5-6|TRBD1
ASSLRTGRSSYNSPLH
>TRBV6-1|NA
ASSEVPGSPLH
>TRBV5-4|TRBD2
ASSLDSSGTRNEQY
>TRBV7-3|TRBD2
ASSFSGLDSNEQF
>TRBV18|TRBD1
ASSPRGTVSGYT
>TRBV13|NA
ASSLGAVPDEAF
>TRBV6-1|TRBD2
ASSGGTSGGSGPYEQY
>TRBV15|NA
ATSSGGIGTDTQY
>TRBV27|NA
ASSRQGGLYNEQF
>TRBV7-3|NA
ASSLTSSGSYEQY
>TRBV15|TRBD2
ATSSAGGSYNEQF
>TRBV6-5|TRBD1
ASSSGTGWYEQY
>TRBV5-1|NA
ASSSGASNYGYT
>TRBV2|NA
ASSRGRQNYEQY
>TRBV4-2|TRBD1
ASSQDQGARETQY
>TRBV5-6|NA
ASSLDDSEQY
>TRBV12-5|TRBD1
ASGRQGDNQPQH
>TRBV5-1|TRBD1
ASSLRQGAEGVF
>TRBV10-3|NA
AIRAAQNTEAF
>TRBV7-9|NA
ASTPDTRTSKGGYT
>TRBV5-4|TRBD1
ASSPGDRGREKLF
>TRBV7-9|TRBD1
ASSLGDRVEYGYT
>TRBV7-9|NA
ASSYGRPPGHYEQY
>TRBV29-1|NA
SVEGGGGYEQY
>TRBV21-1|NA
ASRNRDSYRYEQY
>TRBV9|NA
ASSGNRDQETQY
>TRBV7-8|NA
ASTQRDIFHGYT